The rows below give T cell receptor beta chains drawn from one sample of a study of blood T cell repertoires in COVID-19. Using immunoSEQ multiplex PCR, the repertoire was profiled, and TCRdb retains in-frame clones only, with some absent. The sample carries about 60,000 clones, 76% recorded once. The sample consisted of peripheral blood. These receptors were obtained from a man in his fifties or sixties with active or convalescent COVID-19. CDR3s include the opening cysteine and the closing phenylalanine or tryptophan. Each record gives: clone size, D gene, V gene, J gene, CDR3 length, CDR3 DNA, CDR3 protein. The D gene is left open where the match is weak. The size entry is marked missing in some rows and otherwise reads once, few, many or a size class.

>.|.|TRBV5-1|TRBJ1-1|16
TGCGCCAGCAGCTTTGGACTCCGGACGGATACTATTGAAGCTTTCTTT
CASSFGLRTDTIEAFF
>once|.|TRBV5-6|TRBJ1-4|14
TGTGCCAGCAGCTTCAGGGGCACTAATGAAAAACTGTTTTTT
CASSFRGTNEKLFF
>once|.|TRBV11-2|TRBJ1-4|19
TGTGCCAGCAGCTTAGATACAGGTTCGCGGGGGTCCCGGAATGAAAAACTGTTTTTT
CASSLDTGSRGSRNEKLFF
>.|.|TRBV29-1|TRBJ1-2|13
TGCAGCGTCGCCCAGGGAACTAACTATGGCTACACCTTC
CSVAQGTNYGYTF
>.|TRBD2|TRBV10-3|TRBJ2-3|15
TGTGCCATCAGTGAGTCCCGCGGGGGGCCAGATACGCAGTATTTT
CAISESRGGPDTQYF
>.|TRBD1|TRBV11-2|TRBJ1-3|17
TGTGCCAGCAGCTTAGCGCTGGGACAGGGATTTGGAAACACCATATATTTT
CASSLALGQGFGNTIYF
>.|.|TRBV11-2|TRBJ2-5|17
TGTGCCAGCAGCTGGACCGGGACACCCTCTTCCCAAGAGACCCAGTACTTC
CASSWTGTPSSQETQYF
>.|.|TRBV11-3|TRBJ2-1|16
TGTGCCAGCAGCCAAGGAGATGGGAGCTCCTACAATGAGCAGTTCTTC
CASSQGDGSSYNEQFF
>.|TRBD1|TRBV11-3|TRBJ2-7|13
TGTGCCAGCAGCGCGACAGGGGTTGGGGAGCAGTACTTC
CASSATGVGEQYF
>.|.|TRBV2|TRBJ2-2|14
TGTGCCAGCAGCCAACTAAAGAAAACCGGGGAGCTGTTTTTT
CASSQLKKTGELFF
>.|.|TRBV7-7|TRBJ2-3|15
TGTGCCAGCAGCTCGTCCGGGACTTCCACAGATACGCAGTATTTT
CASSSSGTSTDTQYF
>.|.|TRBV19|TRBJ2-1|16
TGTGCCAGTACCATAGGCGGAGGGAGCTCCTACAATGAGCAGTTCTTC
CASTIGGGSSYNEQFF
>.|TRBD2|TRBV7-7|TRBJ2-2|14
TGTGCTAGCGGCCCGGGACTAGTCACCGGGGAGCTGTTTTTT
CASGPGLVTGELFF
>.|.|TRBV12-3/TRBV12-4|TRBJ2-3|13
TGTGCCAGCAGTTTAACTTCTTTTAGTACGCAGTATTTT
CASSLTSFSTQYF